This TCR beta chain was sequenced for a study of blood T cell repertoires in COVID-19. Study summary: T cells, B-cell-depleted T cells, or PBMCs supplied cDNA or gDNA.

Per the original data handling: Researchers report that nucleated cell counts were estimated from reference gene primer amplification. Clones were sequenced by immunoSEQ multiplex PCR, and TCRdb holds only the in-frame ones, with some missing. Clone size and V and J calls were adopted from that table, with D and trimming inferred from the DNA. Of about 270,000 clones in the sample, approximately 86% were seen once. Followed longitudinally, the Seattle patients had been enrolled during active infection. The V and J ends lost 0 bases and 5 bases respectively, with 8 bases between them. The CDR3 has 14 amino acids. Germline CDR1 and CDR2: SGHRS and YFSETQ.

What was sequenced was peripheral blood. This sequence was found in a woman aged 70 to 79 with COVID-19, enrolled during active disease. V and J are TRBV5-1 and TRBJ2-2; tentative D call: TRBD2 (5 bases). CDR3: CASSLAGVTGELFF. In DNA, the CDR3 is TGCGCCAGCAGCTTGGCCGGGGTAACCGGGGAGCTGTTTTTT.